This TCR beta chain was sequenced for a study of blood T cell repertoires in COVID-19. Study in general: COVID-19 samples, acute and convalescent, were from the United States, Italy and Spain. PBMCs, B-cell-depleted T cells, or T cells were the source of the cDNA or gDNA that made up the material.

The CDR3 sequence is 15 residues long. Germline assignment: CDR1 SGHRS and CDR2 YFSETQ. Trimming took 2 bases from V and 4 from J, leaving 16 bases between them. How the authors handled the data: Cell counts per sample came from amplifying reference gene primers. Repertoires were generated with immunoSEQ multiplex PCR, while TCRdb's copy carries only in-frame clones and drops some. Clonal size and the V and J genes are those of that table, whereas D and trimming came from the DNA. The data show about 180,000 clones, 86% seen once. The sample taken for sequencing was peripheral blood. The V gene is TRBV5-1, the J gene TRBJ2-7; a weak D match, TRBD1 (6 bases). This TCR derives from a man aged 65-85 years with active or convalescent COVID-19. This CDR3 is CASSFRDTSWYEQYF. CDR3 nucleotide sequence: TGCGCCAGCAGCTTCCGGGACACATCTTGGTACGAGCAGTACTTC. Together with reference TRBV5-1 and TRBJ2-7, the CDR3 gives the full variable domain: KAGVTQTPRYLIKTRGQQVTLSCSPISGHRSVSWYQQTPGQGLQFLFEYFSETQRNKGNFPGRFSGRQFSNSRSEMNVSTLELGDSALYLCASSFRDTSWYEQYFGPGTRLTVT.